This TCR beta chain was recorded in a study of blood T cell repertoires in COVID-19 (dated by TCRdb to the early 2020s). In the study overall: Samples from collaborators originated in the United States, Italy and Spain and spanned both the acute and convalescent phases of COVID-19. Nearly every sample came with metadata listing a de-identified subject ID, COVID-19 status, age in years and sex. The samples were drawn from two sources: the first 160 participants of the ongoing ImmuneRACE study, and over 950 subjects contributed by 6 global collaborators. Where available, HLA class I and class II types were obtained from metadata supplied by the sample provider rather than from assay-based typing. Deeply sampled blood TCRbeta repertoires from subjects exposed to, actively infected with, or recovered from COVID-19 were included in the dataset. The prospective study material was composed of cDNA or gDNA derived from T cells, B-cell-depleted T cells, or PBMCs. A freely available public database, intended as a resource for researchers studying the immune response to SARS-CoV-2, is where the repertoires were released. The paper's findings and limits, for the study overall: The quantity of clinical and demographic metadata differed by source and by participant and was supplied without curation.

TCRbeta CDR3 regions were amplified from genomic DNA using the immunoSEQ Assay, a bias-controlled multiplex PCR. Under the source paper's analysis protocol: Within the assay, amplification of reference gene primers was used to estimate how many nucleated cells each sample contained. To quantify the absolute abundance of each unique TCRbeta CDR3 rearrangement, sequence reads were collapsed and filtered. For each sample, productive Simpson clonality was calculated by taking the square root of Simpson's diversity index across productive rearrangements. The table was pulled from immuneACCESS by TCRdb, which kept in-frame rearrangements only. Such tables lose some clones; where checked, under half of the loss comes from unresolved V genes, and the rest has no known cause. Clonal size and the V and J genes are those of that table, whereas D and trimming came from the DNA. The sample table lists 190,000 or so clones, approximately 86% of them with a count of one. In total, the top ten clones hold less than 3% of the sample.

Whole blood was collected in K2EDTA tubes by collaborating institutions according to the institutions' own protocols. For TCRbeta analysis, collaborators shipped samples as frozen whole blood, isolated PBMCs, or DNA extracted from either of those sample types. As regards this clone: Its cognate antigen has yet to be identified. Base quality data are lacking; no much larger clone is found one base away.

As encoded in the germline V gene, CDR1 is SNHLY while CDR2 is FYNNEI. Relative to germline, V is missing 8 bases and J is missing 1 base, with 7 bases of the junction outside any gene match. From the cysteine through the phenylalanine, the CDR3 covers 16 amino acids. Of the read, only the CDR3 DNA is kept; its 48 bases are in frame from base 1. Input material: peripheral blood. This clonotype was obtained from a man aged 35 to 55 with active or convalescent COVID-19. This chain joins TRBV2 to TRBJ2-2, with 10 junctional bases fitting TRBD1. The CDR3: CASHGQGEWNTGELFF. The nucleotide sequence is TGTGCCAGCCACGGACAGGGGGAATGGAACACCGGGGAGCTGTTTTTT.